One sample yielded the 10 T cell receptor beta chains listed below, sequenced in a study of human T cells and chemical hapten exposure. TCRdb recomputed calls from the RACE reads with MiXCR, one row per CDR3 protein. The sample records approximately 370,000 distinct CDR3 sequences, around 5.5% being singletons. Indicated time point: pre-sensitization, week 0. Noted treatment: therapeutic diphenylcyclopropenone sensitization with weekly scalp DPC. Sequencing was performed on whole blood, taken in connection with sensitization to the hapten diphenylcyclopropenone (DPC). These receptors were taken from a woman aged 18 to 35 with alopecia areata. Some clones in this sample may be carry-over from other donors' samples.

This clonotype occurred a few times. The V gene is TRBV7-8, the J gene TRBJ2-2; 8 positions match TRBD1. Per germline, CDR1 SGHVS and CDR2 FQNEAQ. The CDR3 is made up of 15 amino acids. The J segment lost 7 bases and the V segment lost 5 bases, leaving 9 bases of the junction unmatched. The CDR3 loop reads CASSPMTGAGGELFF. The CDR3 DNA reads TGTGCCAGCAGCCCAATGACAGGGGCGGGCGGGGAGCTGTTTTTT. The whole variable domain, remainder taken from reference TRBV7-8 and TRBJ2-2, is GAGVSQSPRYKVAKRGQDVALRCDPISGHVSLFWYQQALGQGPEFLTYFQNEAQLDKSGLPSDRFFAERPEGSVSTLKIQRTQQEDSAVYLCASSPMTGAGGELFFGEGSRLTVL.

This clonotype was counted many times. The J gene is TRBJ2-7, the V gene TRBV20-1; a weak D match, TRBD2 (5 bases). V lost 3 bases to trimming and J lost 3 bases, with 18 bases between them. CDR3 length equals 15 residues. Germline V gives CDR1 DFQATT, CDR2 SNEGSKA (reference sequence). Written as DNA, the CDR3 is TGCAGTGCTAGTACGTCCACTAGAATAGACTACGAGCAGTACTTC. This gives the protein CSASTSTRIDYEQYF.

This clonotype was counted at least ten times. This sequence joins TRBV7-9 and TRBJ2-3, with 7 bases that match TRBD1. The V and J ends lost 2 bases and 2 bases, in that order; junction bases with no gene match: 4. The CDR3 is 15 residues long. Germline assignment: CDR1 SEHNR and CDR2 FQNEAQ (reference sequence). CDR3 nucleotide sequence: TGTGCCAGCAGCTTACGACAGGGAAACACAGATACGCAGTATTTT. Residues: CASSLRQGNTDTQYF.

For the CDR3, the DNA is TGTGCCAGCAGCCTTGGGACAGGGACGAAGACCCAGTACTTC. The encoded protein is CASSLGTGTKTQYF. The rearrangement uses TRBV12-3 or TRBV12-4 and TRBJ2-5, with TRBD1 matching 9 bases. After removal of 6 bases from V and 6 bases from J, the junction contained 8 bases not matched to a gene. The CDR3 is 14 amino acids.

This clonotype was seen many times. The chain recombines TRBV6-2 or TRBV6-3 with TRBJ2-1; D might be TRBD2 (6 bases). CDR3 size: 15 residues. Looked up from germline, CDR1 is MNHEY and CDR2 is SVGEGT. Trimming took 6 bases from V and 4 from J, leaving 16 bases between them. The chain's CDR3 is CASRKAGTLYNEQFF. The CDR3 DNA sequence: TGTGCCAGCAGAAAGGCCGGGACTTTGTACAATGAGCAGTTCTTC.

This clonotype was picked up a small number of times. J is TRBJ1-1 and V is TRBV7-2; TRBD1 matches at 7 bases. There are 16 residues in the CDR3. Germline-derived CDR1 and CDR2 are SGHTA and FQGNSA. V trimming: 1 base; J trimming: 3 bases; junction bases outside the gene matches: 8. CDR3 amino acids: CASSLVGTAADTEAFF. In DNA form, the CDR3 reads TGTGCCAGCAGCTTAGTGGGGACAGCGGCGGACACTGAAGCTTTCTTT.

V is TRBV18 and J is TRBJ2-7; the D call may be TRBD1 or TRBD2 (5 bases each). The CDR3 spans 14 residues. V dropped 0 bases and J dropped 7 bases, with 13 bases sitting between them. The germline V gene encodes CDR1 KGHSH and CDR2 LQKENI. The CDR3 spells CASSPPTGSGEQYF. The DNA for the CDR3 is TGTGCCAGCTCACCACCTACAGGTTCGGGGGAGCAGTACTTC. Based on the CDR3 plus reference TRBV18 and TRBJ2-7, the full variable domain is NAGVMQNPRHLVRRRGQEARLRCSPMKGHSHVYWYRQLPEEGLKFMVYLQKENIIDESGMPKERFSAEFPKEGPSILRIQQVVRGDSAAYFCASSPPTGSGEQYFGPGTRLTVT.

This clonotype has only a few counts. This sequence joins TRBV29-1 and TRBJ2-1; the match to TRBD1 covers 8 bases. Germline trimming cut 5 bases from V and 0 bases from J; bases unmatched to any gene: 6. The CDR3 runs 15 residues. Per the germline V gene, CDR1 is SQVTM and CDR2 is ANQGSEA. The CDR3 region has the DNA TGCAGCGTTCGGACAGGGTCGAGCTCCTACAATGAGCAGTTCTTC. This gives the protein CSVRTGSSSYNEQFF.

This clonotype was detected many times. The chain couples TRBV6-5 to TRBJ2-1; a possible D gene is TRBD2 (6 bases). CDR3 length equals 18 residues. Per the germline V gene, CDR1 is MNHEY and CDR2 is SVGAGI. Trimming took off 0 bases at V and 2 bases at J, with 17 bases between the two ends. This chain's CDR3 is CASSYSFAGPSTYNEQFF. The CDR3 DNA follows: TGTGCCAGCAGTTACTCGTTTGCGGGGCCCTCTACCTACAATGAGCAGTTCTTC.

The DNA for the CDR3 is TGTGCCAGCAGTTTAGTAGGGCGGGGGGGCCCAAATACGCAGTATTTT. This codes for CASSLVGRGGPNTQYF. This chain joins TRBV12-3 or TRBV12-4 and TRBJ2-3, with 9 bases aligning to TRBD2. V lost 1 base and J lost 7; bases outside the gene matches: 9. CDR3 size: 16 residues.